This TCR beta chain was recovered during a study of T cells in Graves' hyperthyroidism and ophthalmopathy. Researchers defined stable Graves' hyperthyroidism as no ophthalmopathy progression within 18 months. PBMCs came from more than 8.5 ml fresh peripheral blood. The CDR3 consists of 15 residues. Germline-derived CDR1 and CDR2 are SQVTM and ANQGSEA. V was pared by 7 bases and J by 5 bases, with 20 bases between. Amplified TCR beta CDR3 regions came from RNA transcripts. In the first-round RT-PCR of the TCR CDR3, the HTBI primer set was used. TCRdb processed the multiplex PCR reads anew with MiXCR; each CDR3 protein has one entry. The data contain some 690,000 distinct CDR3 sequences, 17% of them singletons. This clonotype was observed many times. Its antigen is unidentified. Study-wide findings and caveats: Among thyroid clonotypes expanded above 0.001, most also appeared in blood.

The specimen was blood. The chain recombines TRBV29-1 with TRBJ2-2, with D perhaps assigned TRBD1 or TRBD2 (5 bases each). The origin of this receptor is a man aged 45-60 years with Graves' hyperthyroidism. Written as DNA, the CDR3 is TGCAGCGCACAGCAACTCAGATGGGGGACCGGGGAGCTGTTTTTT. It yields the protein CSAQQLRWGTGELFF.